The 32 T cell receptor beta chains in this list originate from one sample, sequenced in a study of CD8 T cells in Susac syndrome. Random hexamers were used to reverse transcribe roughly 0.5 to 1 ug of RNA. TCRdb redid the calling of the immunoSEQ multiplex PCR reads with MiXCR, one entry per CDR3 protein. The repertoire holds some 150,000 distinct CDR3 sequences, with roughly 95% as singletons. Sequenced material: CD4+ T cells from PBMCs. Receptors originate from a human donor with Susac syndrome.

The CDR3 loop is CASSPNVGNTGELFF. In DNA form, the CDR3 reads TGTGCCAGCAGCCCGAACGTTGGGAACACCGGGGAGCTGTTTTTT. The V and J genes are TRBV12-3 or TRBV12-4 and TRBJ2-2; D is ambiguous. The CDR3 is 15 amino acids. The V end was cut by 6 bases, the J end by 1 base, with 12 bases between.

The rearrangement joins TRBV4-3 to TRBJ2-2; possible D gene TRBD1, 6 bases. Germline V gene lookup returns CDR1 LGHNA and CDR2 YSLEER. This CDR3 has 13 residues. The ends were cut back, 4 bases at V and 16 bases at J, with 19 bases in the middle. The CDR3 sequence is CASSPPAGRGWFF. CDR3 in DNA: TGCGCCAGCAGCCCCCCTGCGGGCAGGGGTTGGTTTTTT.

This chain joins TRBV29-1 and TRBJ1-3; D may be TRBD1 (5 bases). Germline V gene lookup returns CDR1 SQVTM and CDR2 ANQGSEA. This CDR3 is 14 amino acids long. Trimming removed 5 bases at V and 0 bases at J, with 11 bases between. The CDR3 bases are TGCAGCGTTCAAAAACAGGACTCTGGAAACACCATATATTTT. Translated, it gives CSVQKQDSGNTIYF.

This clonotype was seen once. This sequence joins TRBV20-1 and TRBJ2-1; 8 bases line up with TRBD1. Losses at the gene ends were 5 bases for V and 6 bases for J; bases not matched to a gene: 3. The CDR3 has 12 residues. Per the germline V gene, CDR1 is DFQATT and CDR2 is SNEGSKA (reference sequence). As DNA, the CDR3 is TGCAGTGCTTTTACAGGGGGCAATGAGCAGTTCTTC. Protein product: CSAFTGGNEQFF.

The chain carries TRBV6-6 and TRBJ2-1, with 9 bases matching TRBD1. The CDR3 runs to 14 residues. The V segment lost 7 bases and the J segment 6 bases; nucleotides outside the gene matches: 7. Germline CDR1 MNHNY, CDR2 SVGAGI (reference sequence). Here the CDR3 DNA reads TGTGCCAGCAACCCACCGGGACAGGGCAATGAGCAGTTCTTC. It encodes CASNPPGQGNEQFF.

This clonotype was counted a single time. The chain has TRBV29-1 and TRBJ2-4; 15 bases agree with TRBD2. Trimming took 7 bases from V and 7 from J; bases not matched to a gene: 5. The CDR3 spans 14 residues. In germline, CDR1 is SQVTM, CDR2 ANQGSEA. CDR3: CSARTSGGANIQYF. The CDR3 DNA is TGCAGCGCACGGACTAGCGGGGGGGCGAACATTCAGTACTTC.

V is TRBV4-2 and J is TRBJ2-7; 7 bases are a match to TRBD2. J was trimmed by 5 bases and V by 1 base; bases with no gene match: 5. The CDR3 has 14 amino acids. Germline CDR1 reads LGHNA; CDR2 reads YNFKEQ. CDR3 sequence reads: CASSQVLAGHEQYF. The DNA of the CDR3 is TGTGCCAGCAGCCAAGTCTTAGCGGGCCACGAGCAGTACTTC.

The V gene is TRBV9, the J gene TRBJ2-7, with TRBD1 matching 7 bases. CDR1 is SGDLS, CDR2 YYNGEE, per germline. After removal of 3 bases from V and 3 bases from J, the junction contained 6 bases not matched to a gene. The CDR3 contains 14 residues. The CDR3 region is CASSGGTELYEQYF. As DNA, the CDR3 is TGTGCCAGCAGCGGAGGGACAGAGCTCTACGAGCAGTACTTC.

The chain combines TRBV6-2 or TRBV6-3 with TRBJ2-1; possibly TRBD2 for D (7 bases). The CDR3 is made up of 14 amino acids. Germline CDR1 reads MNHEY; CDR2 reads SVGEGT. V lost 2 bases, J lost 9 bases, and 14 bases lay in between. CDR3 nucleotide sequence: TGTGCCAGCAGTTACGGGGGGGCGTTGGCTGAGCAGTTCTTC. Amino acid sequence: CASSYGGALAEQFF.

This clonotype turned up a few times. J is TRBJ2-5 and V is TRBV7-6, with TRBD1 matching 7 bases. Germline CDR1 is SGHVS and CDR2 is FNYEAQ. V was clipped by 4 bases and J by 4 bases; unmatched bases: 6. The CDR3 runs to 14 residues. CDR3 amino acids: CASSSTGVGETQYF. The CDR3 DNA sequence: TGTGCCAGCAGCTCAACAGGGGTGGGAGAGACCCAGTACTTC. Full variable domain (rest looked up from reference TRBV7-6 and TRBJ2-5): GAGVSQSPRYKVTKRGQDVALRCDPISGHVSLYWYRQALGQGPEFLTYFNYEAQQDKSGLPNDRFSAERPEGSISTLTIQRTEQRDSAMYRCASSSTGVGETQYFGPGTRLLVL.

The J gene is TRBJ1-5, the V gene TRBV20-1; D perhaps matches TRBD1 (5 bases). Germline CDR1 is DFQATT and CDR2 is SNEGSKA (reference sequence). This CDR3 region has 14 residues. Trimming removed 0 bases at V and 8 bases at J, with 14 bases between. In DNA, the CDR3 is TGCAGTGCTAGAGATGGGGGTTCCCAGAAGCCCCAGCATTTT. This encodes CSARDGGSQKPQHF.

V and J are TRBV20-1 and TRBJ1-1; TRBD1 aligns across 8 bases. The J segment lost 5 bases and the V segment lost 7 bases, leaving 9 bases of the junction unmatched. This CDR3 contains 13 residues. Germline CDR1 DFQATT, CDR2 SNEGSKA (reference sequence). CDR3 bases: TGCAGTGTTCCGGGACAGGTAGGGACTGAAGCTTTCTTT. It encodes CSVPGQVGTEAFF.

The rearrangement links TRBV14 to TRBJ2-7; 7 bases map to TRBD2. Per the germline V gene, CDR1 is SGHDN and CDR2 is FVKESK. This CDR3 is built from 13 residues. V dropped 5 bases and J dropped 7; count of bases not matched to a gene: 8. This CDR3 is CASSYAAGREQYF. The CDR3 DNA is TGTGCCAGCAGCTACGCAGCGGGGAGGGAGCAGTACTTC.

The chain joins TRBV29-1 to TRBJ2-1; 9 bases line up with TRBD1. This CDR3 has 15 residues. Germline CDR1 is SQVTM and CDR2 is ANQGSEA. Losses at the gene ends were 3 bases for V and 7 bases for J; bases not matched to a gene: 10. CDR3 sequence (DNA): TGCAGCGTTGATACTCGGGACAGGGCTGAGAATGAGCAGTTCTTC. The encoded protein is CSVDTRDRAENEQFF.

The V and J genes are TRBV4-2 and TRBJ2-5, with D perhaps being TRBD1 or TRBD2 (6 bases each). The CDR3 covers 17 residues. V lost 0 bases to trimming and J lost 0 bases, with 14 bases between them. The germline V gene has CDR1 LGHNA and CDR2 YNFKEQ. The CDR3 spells CASSQEGGGYNQETQYF. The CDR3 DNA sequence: TGTGCCAGCAGCCAAGAAGGAGGGGGGTACAACCAAGAGACCCAGTACTTC.

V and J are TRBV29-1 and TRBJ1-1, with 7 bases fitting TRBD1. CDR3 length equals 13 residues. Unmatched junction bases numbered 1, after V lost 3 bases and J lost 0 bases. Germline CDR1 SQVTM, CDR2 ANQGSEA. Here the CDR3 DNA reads TGCAGCGTTGAGGGGACAGTGAACACTGAAGCTTTCTTT. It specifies CSVEGTVNTEAFF.

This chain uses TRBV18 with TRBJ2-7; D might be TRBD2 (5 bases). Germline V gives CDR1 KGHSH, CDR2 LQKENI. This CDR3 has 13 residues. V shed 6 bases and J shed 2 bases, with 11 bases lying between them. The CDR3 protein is CASSPGVTYEQYF. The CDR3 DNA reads TGTGCCAGCTCCCCCGGGGTCACCTACGAGCAGTACTTC.

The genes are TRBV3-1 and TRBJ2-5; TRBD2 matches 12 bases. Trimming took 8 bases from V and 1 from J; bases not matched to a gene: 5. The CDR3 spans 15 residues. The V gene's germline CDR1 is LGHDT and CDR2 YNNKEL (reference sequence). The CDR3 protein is CASLLAGGRQETQYF. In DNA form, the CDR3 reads TGTGCCAGCCTACTAGCGGGGGGCCGCCAAGAGACCCAGTACTTC.

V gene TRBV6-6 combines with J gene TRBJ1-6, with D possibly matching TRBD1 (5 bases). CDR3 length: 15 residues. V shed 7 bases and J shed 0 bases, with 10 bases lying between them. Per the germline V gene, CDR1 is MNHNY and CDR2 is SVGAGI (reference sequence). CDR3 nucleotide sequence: TGTGCCAGCACCGTGGGGGGCTCCTATAATTCACCCCTCCACTTT. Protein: CASTVGGSYNSPLHF.

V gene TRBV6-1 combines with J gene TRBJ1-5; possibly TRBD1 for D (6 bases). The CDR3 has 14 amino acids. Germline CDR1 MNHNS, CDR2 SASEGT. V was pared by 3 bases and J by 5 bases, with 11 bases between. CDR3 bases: TGTGCCAGCAGTGAGACAGGTATCGATCAGCCCCAGCATTTT. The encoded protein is CASSETGIDQPQHF.

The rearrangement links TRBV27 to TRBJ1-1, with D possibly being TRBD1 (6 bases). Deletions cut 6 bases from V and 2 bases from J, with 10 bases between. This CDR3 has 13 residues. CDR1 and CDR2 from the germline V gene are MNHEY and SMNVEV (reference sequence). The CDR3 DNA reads TGTGCCAGCAGAAGACAGGTTAACACTGAAGCTTTCTTT. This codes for CASRRQVNTEAFF.

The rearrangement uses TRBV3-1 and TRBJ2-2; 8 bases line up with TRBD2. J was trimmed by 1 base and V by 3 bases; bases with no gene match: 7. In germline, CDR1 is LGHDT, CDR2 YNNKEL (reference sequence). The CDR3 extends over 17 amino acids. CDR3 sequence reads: CASSQLSGGLNTGELFF. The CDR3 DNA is TGTGCCAGCAGCCAGCTCAGCGGGGGCCTGAACACCGGGGAGCTGTTTTTT.

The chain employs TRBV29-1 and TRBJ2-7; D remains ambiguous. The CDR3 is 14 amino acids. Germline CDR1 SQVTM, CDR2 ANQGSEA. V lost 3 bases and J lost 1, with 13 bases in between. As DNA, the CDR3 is TGCAGCGTTGACACCCTGAGAAAGTCCTACGAGCAGTACTTC. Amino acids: CSVDTLRKSYEQYF.

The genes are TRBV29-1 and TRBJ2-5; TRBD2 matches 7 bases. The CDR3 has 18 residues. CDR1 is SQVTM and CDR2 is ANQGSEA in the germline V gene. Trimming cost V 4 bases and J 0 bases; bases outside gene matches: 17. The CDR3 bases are TGCAGCGTTGGCCCAGCGGCGTGGGAGCGGGATAACCAAGAGACCCAGTACTTC. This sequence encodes CSVGPAAWERDNQETQYF.

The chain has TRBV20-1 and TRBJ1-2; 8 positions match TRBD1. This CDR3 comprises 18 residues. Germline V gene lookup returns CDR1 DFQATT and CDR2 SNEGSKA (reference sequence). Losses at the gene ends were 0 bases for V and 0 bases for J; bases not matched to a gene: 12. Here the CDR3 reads CSARDLGQGAGPNYGYTF. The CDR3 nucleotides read TGCAGTGCTAGAGATCTTGGTCAGGGGGCCGGACCTAACTATGGCTACACCTTC.

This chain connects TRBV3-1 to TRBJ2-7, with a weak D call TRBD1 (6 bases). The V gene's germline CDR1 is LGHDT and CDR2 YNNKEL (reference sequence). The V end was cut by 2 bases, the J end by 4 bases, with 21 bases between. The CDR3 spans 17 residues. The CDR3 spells CASSQPHRNRAKYEQYF. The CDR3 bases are TGTGCCAGCAGCCAACCACACCGAAACAGGGCGAAATACGAGCAGTACTTC.

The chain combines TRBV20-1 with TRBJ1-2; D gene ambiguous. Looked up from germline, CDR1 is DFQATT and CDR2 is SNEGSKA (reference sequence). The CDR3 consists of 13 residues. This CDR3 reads CSARDRINYGYTF. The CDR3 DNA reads TGCAGCGCCAGAGACCGCATTAACTATGGCTACACCTTC.

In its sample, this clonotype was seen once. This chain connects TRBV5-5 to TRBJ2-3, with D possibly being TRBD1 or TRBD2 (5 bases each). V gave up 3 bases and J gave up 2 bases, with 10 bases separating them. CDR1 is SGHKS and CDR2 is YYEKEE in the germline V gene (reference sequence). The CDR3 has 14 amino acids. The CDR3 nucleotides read TGTGCCAGCAGCTCCGGGACGTACACAGATACGCAGTATTTT. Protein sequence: CASSSGTYTDTQYF.

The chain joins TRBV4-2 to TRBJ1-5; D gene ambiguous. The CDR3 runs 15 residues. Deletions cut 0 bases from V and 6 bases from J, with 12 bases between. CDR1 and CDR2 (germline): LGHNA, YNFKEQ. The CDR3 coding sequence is TGTGCCAGCAGCCAAGACGAAGGAAATGGTCAGCCCCAGCATTTT. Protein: CASSQDEGNGQPQHF.

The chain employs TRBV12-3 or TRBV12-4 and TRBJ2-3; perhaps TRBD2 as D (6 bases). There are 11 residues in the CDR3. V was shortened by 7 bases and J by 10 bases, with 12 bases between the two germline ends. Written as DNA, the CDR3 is TGTGCCAGCACCCCGGGCGGGGCGCAGTATTTT. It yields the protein CASTPGGAQYF.

The CDR3 protein is CASSPTGTGHYEQYF. CDR3 nucleotide sequence: TGCGCCAGCAGCCCCACCGGGACAGGACACTACGAGCAGTACTTC. The V and J genes are TRBV5-1 and TRBJ2-7; the match to TRBD1 covers 8 bases. V lost 4 bases, J lost 3 bases, and 9 bases stayed unmatched. CDR1 SGHRS and CDR2 YFSETQ come from the germline V gene. This CDR3 contains 15 residues.

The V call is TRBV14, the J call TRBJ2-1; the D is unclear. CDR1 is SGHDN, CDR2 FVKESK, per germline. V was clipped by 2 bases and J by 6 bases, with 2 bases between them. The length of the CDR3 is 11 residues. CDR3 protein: CASSQFNEQFF. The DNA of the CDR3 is TGTGCCAGCAGCCAATTCAATGAGCAGTTCTTC.